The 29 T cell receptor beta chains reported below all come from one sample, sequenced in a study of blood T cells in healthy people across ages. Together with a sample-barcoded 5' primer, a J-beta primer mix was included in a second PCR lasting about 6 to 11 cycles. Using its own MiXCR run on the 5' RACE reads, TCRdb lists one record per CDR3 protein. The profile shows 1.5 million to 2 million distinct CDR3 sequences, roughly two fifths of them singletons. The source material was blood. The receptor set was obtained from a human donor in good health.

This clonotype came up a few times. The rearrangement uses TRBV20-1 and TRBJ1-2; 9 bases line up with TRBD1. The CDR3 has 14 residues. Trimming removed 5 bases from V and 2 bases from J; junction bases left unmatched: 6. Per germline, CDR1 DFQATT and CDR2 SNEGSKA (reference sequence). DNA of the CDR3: TGCAGTGCTTTTATCACAGGGGGCAACTATGGCTACACCTTC. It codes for CSAFITGGNYGYTF.

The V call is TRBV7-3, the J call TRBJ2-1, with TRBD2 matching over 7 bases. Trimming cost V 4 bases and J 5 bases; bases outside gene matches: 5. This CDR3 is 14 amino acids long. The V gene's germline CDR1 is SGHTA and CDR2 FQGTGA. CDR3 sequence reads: CASSSTAGDNEQFF. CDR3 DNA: TGTGCCAGCAGCTCCACGGCGGGGGACAATGAGCAGTTCTTC. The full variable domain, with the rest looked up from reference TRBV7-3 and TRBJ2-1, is GAGVSQTPSNKVTEKGKYVELRCDPISGHTALYWYRQSLGQGPEFLIYFQGTGAADDSGLPNDRFFAVRPEGSVSTLKIQRTERGDSAVYLCASSSTAGDNEQFFGPGTRLTVL.

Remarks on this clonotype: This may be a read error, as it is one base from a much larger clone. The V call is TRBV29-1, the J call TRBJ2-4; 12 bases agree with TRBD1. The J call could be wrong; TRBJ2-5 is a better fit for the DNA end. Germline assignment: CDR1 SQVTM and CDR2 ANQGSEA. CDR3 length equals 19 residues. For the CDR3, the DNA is TGCAGCGTTGTCCTCTGGGGGGACAGGGGGCTCTTGGGGTCGGAGACCCAGTACTTC. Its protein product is CSVVLWGDRGLLGSETQYF.

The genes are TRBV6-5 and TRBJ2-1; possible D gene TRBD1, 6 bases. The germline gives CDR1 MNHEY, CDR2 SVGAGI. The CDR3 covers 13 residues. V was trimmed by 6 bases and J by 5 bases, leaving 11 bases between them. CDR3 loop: CASRYRVHNEQFF. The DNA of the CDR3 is TGTGCCAGCAGATACAGGGTCCACAATGAGCAGTTCTTC.

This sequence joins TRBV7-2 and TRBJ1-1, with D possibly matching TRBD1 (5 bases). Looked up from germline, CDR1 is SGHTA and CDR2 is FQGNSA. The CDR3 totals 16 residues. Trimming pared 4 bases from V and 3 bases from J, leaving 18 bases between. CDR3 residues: CASSWDRYSGDTEAFF. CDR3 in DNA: TGTGCCAGCAGCTGGGACCGATACTCCGGTGACACTGAAGCTTTCTTT.

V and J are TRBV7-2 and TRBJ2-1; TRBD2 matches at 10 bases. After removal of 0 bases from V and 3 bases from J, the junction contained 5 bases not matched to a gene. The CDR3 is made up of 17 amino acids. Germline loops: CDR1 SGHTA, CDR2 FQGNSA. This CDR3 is CASSLAVLAGGYNEQFF. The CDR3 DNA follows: TGTGCCAGCAGCTTAGCGGTTTTAGCGGGGGGCTACAATGAGCAGTTCTTC.

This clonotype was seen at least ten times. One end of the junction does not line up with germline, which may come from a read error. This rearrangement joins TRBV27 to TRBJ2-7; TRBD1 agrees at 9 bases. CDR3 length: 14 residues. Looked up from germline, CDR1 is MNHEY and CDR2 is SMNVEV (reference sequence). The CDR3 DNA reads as TGCGCCAGCAGCCCCGGGACAGGGATCCACGAGCAGTACTTC. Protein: CASSPGTGIHEQYF.

The CDR3 DNA reads TGCAGTGTCCGAGCCGCCACGGAGGGAGATACGCAGTATTTT. Translation gives CSVRAATEGDTQYF. The chain combines TRBV20-1 with TRBJ2-3; D perhaps matches TRBD2 (6 bases). CDR1 and CDR2 from the germline V gene are DFQATT and SNEGSKA (reference sequence). The CDR3 runs to 14 residues. The V gene lost 7 bases and the J gene lost 5 bases, with 19 bases spanning the gap.

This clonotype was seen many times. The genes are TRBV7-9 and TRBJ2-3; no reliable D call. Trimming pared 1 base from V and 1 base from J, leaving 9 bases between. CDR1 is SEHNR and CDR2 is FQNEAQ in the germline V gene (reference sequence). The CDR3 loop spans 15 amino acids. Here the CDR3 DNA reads TGTGCCAGCAGCTTAGTACCCCGGGGCACAGATACGCAGTATTTT. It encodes CASSLVPRGTDTQYF.

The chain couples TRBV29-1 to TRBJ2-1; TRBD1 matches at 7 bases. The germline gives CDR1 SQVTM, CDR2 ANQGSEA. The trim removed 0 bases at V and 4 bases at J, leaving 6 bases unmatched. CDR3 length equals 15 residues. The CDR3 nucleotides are TGCAGCGTTGAAGATGCCGGGACAGCTTACAATGAGCAGTTCTTC. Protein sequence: CSVEDAGTAYNEQFF.

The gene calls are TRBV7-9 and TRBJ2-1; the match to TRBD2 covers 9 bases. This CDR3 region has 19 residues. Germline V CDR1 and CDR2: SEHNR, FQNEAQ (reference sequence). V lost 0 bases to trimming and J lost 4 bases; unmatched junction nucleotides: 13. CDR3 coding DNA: TGTGCCAGCAGCTTAGCTAGCGGGGGCGACCTCCTCCTGTACAATGAGCAGTTCTTC. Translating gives CASSLASGGDLLLYNEQFF. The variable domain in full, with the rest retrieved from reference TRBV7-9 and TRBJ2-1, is DTGVSQNPRHKITKRGQNVTFRCDPISEHNRLYWYRQTLGQGPEFLTYFQNEAQLEKSRLLSDRFSAERPKGSFSTLEIQRTEQGDSAMYLCASSLASGGDLLLYNEQFFGPGTRLTVL.

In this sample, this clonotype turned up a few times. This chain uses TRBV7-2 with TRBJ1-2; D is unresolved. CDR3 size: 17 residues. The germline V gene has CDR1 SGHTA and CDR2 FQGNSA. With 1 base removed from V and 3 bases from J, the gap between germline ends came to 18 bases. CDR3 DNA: TGTGCCAGCAGCTTAGGATTATCTGGGGATGGGGACTATGGCTACACCTTC. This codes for CASSLGLSGDGDYGYTF.

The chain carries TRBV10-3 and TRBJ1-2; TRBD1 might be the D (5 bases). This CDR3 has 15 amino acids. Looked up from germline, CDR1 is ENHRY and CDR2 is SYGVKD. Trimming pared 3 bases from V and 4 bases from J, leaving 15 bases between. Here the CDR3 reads CAISDARDGSYGYTF. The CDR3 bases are TGTGCCATCAGTGATGCCAGGGACGGCTCCTATGGCTACACCTTC.

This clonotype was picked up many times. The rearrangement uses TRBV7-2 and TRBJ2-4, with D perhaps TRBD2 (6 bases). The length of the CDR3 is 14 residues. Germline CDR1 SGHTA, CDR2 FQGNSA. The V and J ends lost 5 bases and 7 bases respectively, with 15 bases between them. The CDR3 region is CASSDGLLTNIQYF. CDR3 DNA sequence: TGTGCCAGCAGCGACGGACTACTTACGAACATTCAGTACTTC.

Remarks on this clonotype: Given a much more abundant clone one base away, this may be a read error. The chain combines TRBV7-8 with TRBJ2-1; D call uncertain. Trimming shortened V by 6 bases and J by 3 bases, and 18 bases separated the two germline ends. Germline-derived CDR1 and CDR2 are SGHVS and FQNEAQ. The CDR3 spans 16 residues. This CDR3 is CASSPPPGLVYNEQFF. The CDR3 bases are TGTGCCAGCAGTCCTCCACCGGGTCTCGTCTACAATGAGCAGTTCTTC.

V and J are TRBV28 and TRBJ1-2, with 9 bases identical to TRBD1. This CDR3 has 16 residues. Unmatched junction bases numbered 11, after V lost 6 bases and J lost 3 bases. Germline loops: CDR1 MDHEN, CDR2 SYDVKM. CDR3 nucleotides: TGTGCCAGCAGAAACACCCAACGGGACAGGGACTATGGCTACACCTTC. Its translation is CASRNTQRDRDYGYTF.

CDR3 sequence (DNA): TGTGCCAGCAGTCCCCAATATACCAGGGGGCGCGCCCAGCATTTT. Translation: CASSPQYTRGRAQHF. The rearrangement links TRBV27 to TRBJ1-5; 8 bases are shared with TRBD1. CDR1 is MNHEY and CDR2 is SMNVEV in the germline V gene (reference sequence). This CDR3 is 15 amino acids long. The junction had 14 bases not matched to a gene; V was cut back by 5 bases and J by 11 bases.

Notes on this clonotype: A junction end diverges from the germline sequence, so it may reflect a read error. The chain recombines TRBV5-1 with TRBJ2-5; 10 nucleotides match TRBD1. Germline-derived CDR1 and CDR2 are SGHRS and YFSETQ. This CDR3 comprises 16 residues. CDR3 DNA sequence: TGCGCCAGCAGCTTGACCCGACAGGGGGCATCGGAGACCCGGTACTTC. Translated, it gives CASSLTRQGASETRYF.

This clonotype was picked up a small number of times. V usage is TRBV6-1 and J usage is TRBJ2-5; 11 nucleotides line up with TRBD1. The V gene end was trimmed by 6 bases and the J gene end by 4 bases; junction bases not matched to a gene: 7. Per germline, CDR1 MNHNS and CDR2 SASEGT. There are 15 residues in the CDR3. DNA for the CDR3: TGTGCCAGCAGGACGGGACAGGGGGTGCCAGAGACCCAGTACTTC. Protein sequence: CASRTGQGVPETQYF.

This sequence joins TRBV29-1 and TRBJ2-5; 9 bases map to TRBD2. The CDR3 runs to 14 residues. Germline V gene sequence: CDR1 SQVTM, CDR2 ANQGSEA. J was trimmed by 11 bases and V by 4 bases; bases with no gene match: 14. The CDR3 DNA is TGCAGCGTTGTGCGGGGGGGCTGGGGTGATGAGCAGTACTTC. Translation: CSVVRGGWGDEQYF.

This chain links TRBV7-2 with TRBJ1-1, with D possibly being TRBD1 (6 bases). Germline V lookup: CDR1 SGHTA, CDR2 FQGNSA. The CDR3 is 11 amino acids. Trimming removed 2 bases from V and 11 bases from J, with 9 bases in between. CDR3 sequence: CASSLQGTAFF. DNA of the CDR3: TGTGCCAGCAGCTTACAGGGGACTGCTTTCTTT.

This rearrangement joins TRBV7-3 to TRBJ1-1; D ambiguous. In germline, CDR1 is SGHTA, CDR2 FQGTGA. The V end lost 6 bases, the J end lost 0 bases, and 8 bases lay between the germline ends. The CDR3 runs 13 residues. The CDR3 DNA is TGTGCCAGCAGGTATAATGTGAACACTGAAGCTTTCTTT. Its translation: CASRYNVNTEAFF.

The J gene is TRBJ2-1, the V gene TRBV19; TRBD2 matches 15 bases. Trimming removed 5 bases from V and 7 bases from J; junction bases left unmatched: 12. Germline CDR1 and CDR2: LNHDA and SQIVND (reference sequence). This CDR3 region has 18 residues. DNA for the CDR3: TGTGCCAGTAGTCCCCCGGGACTAGCGGGAGGAACTGGGAATGAGCAGTTCTTC. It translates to CASSPPGLAGGTGNEQFF.

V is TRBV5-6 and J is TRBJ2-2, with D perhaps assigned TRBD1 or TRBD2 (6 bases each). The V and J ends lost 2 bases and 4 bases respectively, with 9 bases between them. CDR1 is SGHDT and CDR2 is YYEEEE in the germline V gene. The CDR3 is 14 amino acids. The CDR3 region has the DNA TGTGCCAGCAGCTTCCGGGGGCCCACCGGGGAGCTGTTTTTT. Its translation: CASSFRGPTGELFF.

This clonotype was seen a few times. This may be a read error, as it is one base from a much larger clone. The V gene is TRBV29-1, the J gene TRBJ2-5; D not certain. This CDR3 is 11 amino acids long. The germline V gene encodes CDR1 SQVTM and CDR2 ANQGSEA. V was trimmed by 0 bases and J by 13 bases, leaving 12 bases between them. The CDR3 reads CSVEDADGRYF. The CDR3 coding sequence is TGCAGCGTTGAAGATGCAGACGGGCGGTACTTC.

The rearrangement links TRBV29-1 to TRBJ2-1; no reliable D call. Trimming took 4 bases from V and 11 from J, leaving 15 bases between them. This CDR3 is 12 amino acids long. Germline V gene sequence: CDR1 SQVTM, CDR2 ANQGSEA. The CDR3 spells CSVGSLDSQQFF. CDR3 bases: TGCAGCGTTGGGTCGTTGGATTCTCAGCAGTTCTTC.

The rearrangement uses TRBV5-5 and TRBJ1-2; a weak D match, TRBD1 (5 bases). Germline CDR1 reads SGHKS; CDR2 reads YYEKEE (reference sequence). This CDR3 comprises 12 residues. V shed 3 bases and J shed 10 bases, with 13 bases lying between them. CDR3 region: CASSSWAGNYTF. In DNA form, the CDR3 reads TGTGCCAGCAGCTCTTGGGCAGGGAACTACACCTTC.

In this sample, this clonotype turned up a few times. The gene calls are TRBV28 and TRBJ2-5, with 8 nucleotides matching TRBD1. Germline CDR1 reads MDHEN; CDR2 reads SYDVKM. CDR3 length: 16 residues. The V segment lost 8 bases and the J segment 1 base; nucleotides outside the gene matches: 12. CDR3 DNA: TGTGCCAGCTCATCAAACTCCAGGGGGCTCCAAGAGACCCAGTACTTC. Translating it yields CASSSNSRGLQETQYF.

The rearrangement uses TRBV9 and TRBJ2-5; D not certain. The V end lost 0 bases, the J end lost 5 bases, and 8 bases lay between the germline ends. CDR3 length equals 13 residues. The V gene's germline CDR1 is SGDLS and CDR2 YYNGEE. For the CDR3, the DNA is TGTGCCAGCAGCGTAGTGGCAATGGAGACCCAGTACTTC. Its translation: CASSVVAMETQYF.